The sequence of this TCR beta chain was determined in a study of T cells expressing NK-cell markers (dated by TCRdb to 2018 to 2021). Broadly, across the study: In sorted CD3+CD56+NKG2C+, CD3+CD56+NKG2C- and CD3+CD56-NKG2C+ T-cell subsets from several donors, TCR beta-chain repertoires were profiled. Most of the eight sequenced donors were HCMV-seropositive and one was HCMV-seronegative. All eight donors whose samples were sequenced were randomly selected healthy volunteers, three of them men and five women. The libraries were sequenced on Illumina HiSeq 2000/2500, MiSeq or NextSeq, producing 2 x 150 bp reads. Points the paper makes about the study in general: In 5 to 7 donors, the dominant CD3+CD56+NKG2C+ clonotypes ranked among the top 10 CD8+ clonotypes, making up 1.0-7.0% of CD8+ T cells. Whether the expanded NKG2C-expressing T cell clones were specific for HCMV antigens was left unclear. Those dominant clonotypes were again the most abundant among CD3+CD56-NKG2C+ cells in several donors, at roughly 25-60.1%.

The germline V gene (reference sequence) sets CDR1 to MNHEY and CDR2 to SMNVEV. The CDR3, from cysteine to phenylalanine, totals 13 residues. No DNA is listed. For sequencing, an Illumina HiSeq 2000 was employed. 5'RACE template switching, by which a universal primer site and unique molecular identifiers were added, was used to make TCR beta cDNA libraries. cDNA synthesis was primed from the TCR beta constant segment and was followed by two successive PCR amplification steps. In the original analysis: Reads were demultiplexed and grouped by UMI with MIGEC, and clonotypes were assembled and quantified with MiTCR. To exclude erroneous sequences, any TCR cDNA sequence not supported by at least two reads was discarded. The tcR package was used for downstream repertoire analysis, and clonotypes were matched across fractions by CDR3 nucleotide sequence plus V segment. Antigen specificity was annotated against VDJdb with VDJmatch, allowing one amino acid substitution in CDR3. TCRdb reprocessed the reads; each CDR3 protein sequence makes one entry, and DNA is unavailable. What appears here as the V and J calls and clone size reflects TCRdb's work, not the paper's. This sample's table carries 25,000 to 35,000 distinct CDR3 sequences. Jointly, the top ten make up about 60% of the sample.

About this clonotype itself: Which antigen it targets is not known.

HCMV-specific IgG was detected in serum with a commercial ELISA kit to determine HCMV serostatus. Ficoll density gradient centrifugation was used to isolate peripheral blood mononuclear cells from blood. The rearrangement joined TRBV27 to TRBJ1-2. Sequenced input: blood T cells: a sorted CD56 or NKG2C T cell subset, CD4+ or CD8+ T cells, or bulk PBMC T cells (not recorded which). This clonotype was sampled from a woman between 18 and 70 years old in good health. The CDR3 here reads CASSFGRNYGYTF.